The T cell receptor (beta chain) described here comes from a study of cytomegalovirus exposure and HLA in healthy donors. Broader study findings: Within an earlier analysis, most TCR beta V segments proved productive either about 90% or about 30% of the time.

Concerning this clone itself: Its antigen is not identified.

V dropped 6 bases and J dropped 0; count of bases not matched to a gene: 7. The germline V gene has CDR1 LNHDA and CDR2 SQIVND (reference sequence). CDR3 length: 17 amino acids. PCR employed 60 Vbeta and 13 Jbeta primers. The assay was immunoSEQ multiplex PCR, and TCRdb's table has in-frame clones only and misses some. The data show 150,000 or so clones, more than 60% seen once. The TCR originated in a man aged 35 to 55 in good health and CMV-seropositive. The chain links TRBV19 to TRBJ2-6; 8 bases match TRBD2. The sample taken for sequencing was PBMCs. CDR3 sequence (DNA): TGTGCCAGTAGGAGGACTAGCTTAGACTCTGGGGCCAACGTCCTGACTTTC. Translation gives CASRRTSLDSGANVLTF. The full variable domain, completed using reference TRBV19 and TRBJ2-6, is DGGITQSPKYLFRKEGQNVTLSCEQNLNHDAMYWYRQDPGQGLRLIYYSQIVNDFQKGDIAEGYSVSREKKESFPLTVTSAQKNPTAFYLCASRRTSLDSGANVLTFGAGSRLTVL.